The T cell receptor (beta chain) described here comes from a study of T cells after yellow fever vaccination. This clonotype was seen at least ten times. The antigen remains unidentified. TCRdb processed the 5' RACE reads anew with MiXCR; each CDR3 protein has one entry. The data contain about 220,000 distinct CDR3 sequences, less than 7.5% of them singletons. Whole-study results and caveats: Post-booster repertoires again held most primary-vaccination clones (96% CD4, roughly 88% CD8).

The V gene end was trimmed by 0 bases and the J gene end by 7 bases; junction bases not matched to a gene: 13. The germline V gene has CDR1 SGHAT and CDR2 FQNNGV. The length of the CDR3 is 18 residues. This receptor was obtained from a man aged 30-40 years who received the YFV17D yellow fever vaccine. The chain combines TRBV11-2 with TRBJ2-1; 9 bases align to TRBD2. This sample comprised CD4+ T cells sorted from PBMCs, obtained on the day of the yellow fever booster vaccination. The CDR3 loop is CASSLDPGGRAAVNEQFF. As DNA, the CDR3 is TGTGCCAGCAGCTTAGATCCGGGCGGGAGGGCGGCAGTGAATGAGCAGTTCTTC.